This TCR beta chain was sequenced in a study of blood T cell repertoires in COVID-19. Study overall: Specimens from acute and convalescent COVID-19 originated in the United States, Italy and Spain. Nucleic acid was either cDNA or gDNA, and it came from T cells, B-cell-depleted T cells, or PBMCs.

This clone was seen only once. J lost 6 bases, V lost 0 bases, and 9 bases had no gene match. The CDR3 length is 17 residues. Germline lookup yields CDR1 LNHNV and CDR2 YYDKDF (reference sequence). Original handling: Estimated nucleated cell counts came from reference gene primer amplification. Data came from immunoSEQ multiplex PCR; TCRdb stores just in-frame clones and leaves some out. V, J and clone size were drawn from that table, and D and trimming were deduced from the DNA. The sample holds 200,000 to 300,000 clones; 86% are singletons and the top ten take 12%. The genes are TRBV15 and TRBJ1-4; 8 bases align to TRBD1. Input material: peripheral blood. This receptor was identified in a man aged 80 or over with acute or convalescent COVID-19. This chain's CDR3 is CATSRDSGQGGDEKLFF. Written as DNA, the CDR3 is TGTGCCACCAGCAGAGATTCCGGACAGGGCGGAGATGAAAAACTGTTTTTT. Full variable domain (outside the CDR3, taken from reference TRBV15 and TRBJ1-4): DAMVIQNPRYQVTQFGKPVTLSCSQTLNHNVMYWYQQKSSQAPKLLFHYYDKDFNNEADTPDNFQSRRPNTSFCFLDIRSPGLGDTAMYLCATSRDSGQGGDEKLFFGSGTQLSVL.